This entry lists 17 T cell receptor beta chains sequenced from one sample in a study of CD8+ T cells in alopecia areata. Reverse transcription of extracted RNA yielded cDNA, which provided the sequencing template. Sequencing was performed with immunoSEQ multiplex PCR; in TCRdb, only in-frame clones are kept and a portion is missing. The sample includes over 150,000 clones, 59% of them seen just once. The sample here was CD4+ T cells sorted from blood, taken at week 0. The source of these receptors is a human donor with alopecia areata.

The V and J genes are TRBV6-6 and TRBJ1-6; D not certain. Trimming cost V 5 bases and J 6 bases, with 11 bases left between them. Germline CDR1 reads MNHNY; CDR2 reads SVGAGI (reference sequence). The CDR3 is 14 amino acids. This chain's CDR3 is CASSVAQANSPLHF. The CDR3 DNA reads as TGTGCCAGCAGTGTGGCGCAGGCTAATTCACCCCTCCACTTT.

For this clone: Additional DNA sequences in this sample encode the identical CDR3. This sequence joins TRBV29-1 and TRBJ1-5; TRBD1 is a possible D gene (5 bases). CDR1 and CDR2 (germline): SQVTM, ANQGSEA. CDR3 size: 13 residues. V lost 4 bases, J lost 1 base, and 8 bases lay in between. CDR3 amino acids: CSVARGSNQPQHF. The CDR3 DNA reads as TGCAGCGTTGCAAGGGGAAGCAATCAGCCCCAGCATTTT.

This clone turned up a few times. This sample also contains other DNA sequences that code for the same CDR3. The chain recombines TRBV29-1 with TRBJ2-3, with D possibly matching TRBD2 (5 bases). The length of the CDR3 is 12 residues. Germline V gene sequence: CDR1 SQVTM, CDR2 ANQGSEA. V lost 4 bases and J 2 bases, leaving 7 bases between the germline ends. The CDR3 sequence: CSVARDTDTQYF. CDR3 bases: TGCAGCGTTGCCCGGGACACAGATACGCAGTATTTT.

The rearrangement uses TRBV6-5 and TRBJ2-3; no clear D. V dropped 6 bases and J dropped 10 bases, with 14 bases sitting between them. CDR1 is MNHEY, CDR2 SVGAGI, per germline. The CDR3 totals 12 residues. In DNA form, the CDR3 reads TGTGCCAGCAGCCCCGCGCAAGGTGCGCAGTATTTT. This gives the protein CASSPAQGAQYF.

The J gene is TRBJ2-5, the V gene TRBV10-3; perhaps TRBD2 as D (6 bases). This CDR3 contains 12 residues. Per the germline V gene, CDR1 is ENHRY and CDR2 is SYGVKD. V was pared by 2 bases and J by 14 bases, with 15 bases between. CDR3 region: CAISELRDSIYF. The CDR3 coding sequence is TGTGCCATCAGTGAGCTCCGGGACTCCATATACTTC.

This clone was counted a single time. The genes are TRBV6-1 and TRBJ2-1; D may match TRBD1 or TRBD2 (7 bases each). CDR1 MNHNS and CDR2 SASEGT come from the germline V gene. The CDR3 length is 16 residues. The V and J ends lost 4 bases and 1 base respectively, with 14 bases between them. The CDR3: CASSARQGLSYNEQFF. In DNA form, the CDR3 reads TGTGCCAGCAGTGCACGACAGGGACTATCCTACAATGAGCAGTTCTTC.

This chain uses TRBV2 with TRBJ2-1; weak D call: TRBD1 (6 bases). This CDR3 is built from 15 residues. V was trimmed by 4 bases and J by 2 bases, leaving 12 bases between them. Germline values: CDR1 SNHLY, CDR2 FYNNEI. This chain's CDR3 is CASSVEQGPYNEQFF. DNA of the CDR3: TGTGCCAGCAGTGTCGAACAGGGACCCTACAATGAGCAGTTCTTC.

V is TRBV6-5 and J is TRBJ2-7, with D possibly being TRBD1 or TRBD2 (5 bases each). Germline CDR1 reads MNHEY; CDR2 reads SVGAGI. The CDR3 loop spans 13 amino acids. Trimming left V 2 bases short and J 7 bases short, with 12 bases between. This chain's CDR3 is CASSYHWGFEQYF. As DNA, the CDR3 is TGTGCCAGCAGTTACCACTGGGGGTTTGAGCAGTACTTC.

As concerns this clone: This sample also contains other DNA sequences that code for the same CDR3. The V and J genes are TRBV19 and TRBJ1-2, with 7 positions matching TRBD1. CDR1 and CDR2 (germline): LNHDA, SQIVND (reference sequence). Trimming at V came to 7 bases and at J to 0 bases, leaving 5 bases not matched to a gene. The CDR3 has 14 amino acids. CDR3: CASTRDSTNYGYTF. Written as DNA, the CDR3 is TGTGCCAGTACCAGGGACAGCACTAACTATGGCTACACCTTC. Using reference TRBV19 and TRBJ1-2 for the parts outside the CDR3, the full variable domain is DGGITQSPKYLFRKEGQNVTLSCEQNLNHDAMYWYRQDPGQGLRLIYYSQIVNDFQKGDIAEGYSVSREKKESFPLTVTSAQKNPTAFYLCASTRDSTNYGYTFGSGTRLTVV.

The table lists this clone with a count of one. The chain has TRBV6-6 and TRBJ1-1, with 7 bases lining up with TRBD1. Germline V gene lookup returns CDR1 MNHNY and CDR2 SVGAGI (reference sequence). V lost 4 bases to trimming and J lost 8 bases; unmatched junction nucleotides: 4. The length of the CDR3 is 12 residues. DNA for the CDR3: TGTGCCAGCAGTTGGACAGGCGCGGAAGCTTTCTTT. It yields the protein CASSWTGAEAFF.

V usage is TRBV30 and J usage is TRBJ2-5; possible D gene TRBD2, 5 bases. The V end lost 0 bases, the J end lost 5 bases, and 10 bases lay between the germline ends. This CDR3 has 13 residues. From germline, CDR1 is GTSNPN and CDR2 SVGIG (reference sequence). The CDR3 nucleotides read TGTGCCTGGAGTGTAACCAGCGGTGAGACCCAGTACTTC. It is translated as CAWSVTSGETQYF.

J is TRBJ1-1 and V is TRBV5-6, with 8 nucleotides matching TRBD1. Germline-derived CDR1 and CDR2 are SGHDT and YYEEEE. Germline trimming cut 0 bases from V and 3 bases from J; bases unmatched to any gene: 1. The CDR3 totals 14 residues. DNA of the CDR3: TGTGCCAGCAGCTTGGACAGGGGGGACACTGAAGCTTTCTTT. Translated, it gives CASSLDRGDTEAFF.

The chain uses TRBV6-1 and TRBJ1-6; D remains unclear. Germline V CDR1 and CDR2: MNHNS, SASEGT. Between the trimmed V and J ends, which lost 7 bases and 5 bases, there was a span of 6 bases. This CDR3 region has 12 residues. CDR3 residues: CASIRDNSPLHF. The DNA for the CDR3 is TGTGCCAGCATTAGGGATAATTCACCCCTCCACTTT.

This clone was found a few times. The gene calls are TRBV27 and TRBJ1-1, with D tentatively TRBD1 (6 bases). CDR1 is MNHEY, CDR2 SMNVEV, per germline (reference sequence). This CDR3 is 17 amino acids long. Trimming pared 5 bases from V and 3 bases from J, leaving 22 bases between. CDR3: CASSPIPQGRVDTEAFF. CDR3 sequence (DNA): TGTGCCAGCAGTCCCATACCTCAGGGGAGAGTGGACACTGAAGCTTTCTTT.

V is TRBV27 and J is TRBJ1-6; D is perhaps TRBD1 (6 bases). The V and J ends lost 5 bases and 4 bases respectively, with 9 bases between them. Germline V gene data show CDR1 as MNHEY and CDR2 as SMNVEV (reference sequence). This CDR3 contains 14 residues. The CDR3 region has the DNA TGTGCCAGCAGTGGACAGTCTTATAATTCACCCCTCCACTTT. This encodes CASSGQSYNSPLHF.

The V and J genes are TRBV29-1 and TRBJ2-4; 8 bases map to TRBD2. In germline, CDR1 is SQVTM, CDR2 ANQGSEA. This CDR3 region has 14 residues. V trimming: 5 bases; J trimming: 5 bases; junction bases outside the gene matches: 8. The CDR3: CSVSHGGGENIQYF. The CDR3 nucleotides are TGCAGCGTTAGCCACGGGGGGGGCGAAAACATTCAGTACTTC.

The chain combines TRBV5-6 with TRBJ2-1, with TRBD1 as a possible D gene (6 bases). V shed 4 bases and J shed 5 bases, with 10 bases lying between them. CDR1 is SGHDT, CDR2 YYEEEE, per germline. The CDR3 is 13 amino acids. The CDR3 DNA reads TGTGCCAGCAGCCCCGACAGGAACAATGAGCAGTTCTTC. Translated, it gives CASSPDRNNEQFF.